This is a list of T cell receptor beta chains from one sample in a study of shared clonotypes between healthy human individuals. Here immunoSEQ multiplex PCR was the method, and the copy in TCRdb shows in-frame clones only, minus some. The data hold over 950,000 clones, with roughly 80% observed a single time. The sequenced sample was memory CD4+ T cells from PBMCs. These receptors originate from a man younger than 30 in good health. Some clones in this sample may be carry-over from other donors' samples. CDR3s include the opening cysteine and the closing phenylalanine or tryptophan. A D gene is named only where the DNA matches it firmly. Clone size is given for some rows only: seen once, a few or many times, or a class if the clone is expanded.

.	TRBV30	13	TRBJ2-2	.	CAWSVTDTGELFF	TGTGCCTGGAGTGTAACCGACACCGGGGAGCTGTTTTTT
.	TRBV6-6	16	TRBJ2-3	.	CASGRSSGVLTDTQYF	TGTGCCAGCGGACGATCTTCGGGAGTCCTAACAGATACGCAGTATTTT
TRBD2	TRBV7-3	15	TRBJ2-1	.	CASSLGLAEVDEQFF	TGTGCCAGCAGCTTAGGTCTAGCGGAGGTGGATGAGCAGTTCTTC
TRBD1	TRBV4-1	15	TRBJ1-2	.	CASSPDRDRPRGYTF	TGCGCCAGCAGCCCAGACCGGGACAGACCTCGTGGCTACACCTTC
TRBD2	TRBV5-1	16	TRBJ2-5	.	CASSLLAGGPVETQYF	TGCGCCAGCAGTTTACTAGCGGGAGGGCCTGTAGAGACCCAGTACTTC
TRBD1	TRBV6-6	13	TRBJ2-7	.	CASSPGTAYEQYF	TGCGCCAGCAGTCCCGGGACAGCCTACGAGCAGTACTTC
.	TRBV7-7	18	TRBJ2-3	.	CASSSSNGERGDPDTQYF	TGTGCCAGCAGCTCCTCGAATGGGGAGAGAGGAGATCCAGATACGCAGTATTTT
TRBD2	TRBV2	16	TRBJ2-7	once	CASRDRLAGAPDEQYF	TGTGCCAGCAGGGATCGACTAGCGGGAGCCCCGGACGAGCAGTACTTC
.	TRBV18	15	TRBJ1-1	.	CASSPGTLRDTEAFF	TGTGCCAGCTCACCTGGGACACTGCGGGACACTGAAGCTTTCTTT
TRBD1	TRBV6-5	14	TRBJ2-2	.	CASRNRGRTGELFF	TGTGCCAGCAGAAACAGGGGGAGAACCGGGGAGCTGTTTTTT
TRBD2	TRBV5-1	14	TRBJ2-1	.	CASSLDSGINEQFF	TGCGCCAGCAGCTTGGATAGCGGGATAAATGAGCAGTTCTTC
TRBD2	TRBV4-2	18	TRBJ2-5	.	CASSPGTSGRGGQETQYF	TGTGCCAGCAGCCCCGGGACTAGCGGGAGAGGGGGCCAAGAGACCCAGTACTTC
.	TRBV5-4	16	TRBJ2-7	few	CASSLLQGVRRYEQYF	TGTGCCAGCAGCTTGCTCCAAGGGGTAAGGAGATACGAGCAGTACTTC
TRBD2	TRBV7-9	14	TRBJ2-7	.	CAGGSGSSSYEQYF	TGTGCCGGGGGTAGCGGGAGTAGTTCCTACGAGCAGTACTTC
.	TRBV7-9	14	TRBJ2-3	.	CASSLGAGVDTQYF	TGTGCCAGCAGCTTAGGGGCAGGGGTGGATACGCAGTATTTT
.	TRBV7-8	14	TRBJ1-1	once	CASSSITANTEAFF	TGTGCCAGCAGCAGCATTACAGCGAACACTGAAGCTTTCTTT
.	TRBV11-2	14	TRBJ1-2	.	CASSLVQGSYGYTF	TGTGCCAGCAGCTTGGTACAGGGAAGCTATGGCTACACCTTC